What follows are 32 T cell receptor beta chains derived from one specimen sequenced in a study of T cell repertoires in cytomegalovirus infection. One entry per CDR3 protein results from TCRdb running MiXCR on the reads. This table has 450,000 to 650,000 distinct CDR3 sequences, approximately 40% appearing once. These TCRs' antigens remain unknown. Specimen: cultured PBMCs, collected from culture after CMV antigen stimulation. These receptors were obtained from a human donor in good health (CMV status not recorded). Some clones in this sample may be carry-over from other donors' samples.

The V and J genes are TRBV28 and TRBJ1-4, with D possibly TRBD1 on 5 matching bases. V was pared by 5 bases and J by 3 bases, with 16 bases between. The CDR3 is made up of 16 amino acids. CDR1 is MDHEN, CDR2 SYDVKM, per germline. The CDR3 coding sequence is TGTGCCAGCAGTGTGACCGGGGGGACTGCTAATGAAAAACTGTTTTTT. It is translated as CASSVTGGTANEKLFF.

This clonotype was seen a handful of times. CDR3 DNA: TGTGCCAGCAGTCCGTACAGGGAAAAACTGTTTTTT. Amino acid sequence: CASSPYREKLFF. This chain connects TRBV12-3 or TRBV12-4 to TRBJ1-4; tentative D call: TRBD1 (5 bases). This CDR3 contains 12 residues. V was trimmed by 5 bases and J by 8 bases, leaving 9 bases between them.

The rearrangement uses TRBV28 and TRBJ1-2, with D unclear. Germline CDR1 is MDHEN and CDR2 is SYDVKM. V lost 6 bases and J 7 bases, leaving 21 bases between the germline ends. This CDR3 is 15 amino acids long. CDR3 DNA: TGTGCCAGCAGCTTGAGAGGACCCCCACTCCGTGGCTACACCTTC. Translating it yields CASSLRGPPLRGYTF.

The chain carries TRBV11-2 and TRBJ1-4, with TRBD1 matching over 10 bases. V shed 4 bases and J 7 bases; nucleotides not matched to a gene: 6. Germline V CDR1 and CDR2: SGHAT, FQNNGV. This CDR3 has 15 amino acids. The CDR3 is CASSYGDRGREKLFF. CDR3 nucleotide sequence: TGTGCCAGCAGCTACGGAGACAGGGGGCGTGAAAAACTGTTTTTT.

The rearrangement links TRBV9 to TRBJ2-2, with 8 bases matching TRBD2. The CDR3 contains 16 residues. The ends lost 2 bases at V and 3 bases at J; junction bases unmatched: 6. Germline assignment: CDR1 SGDLS and CDR2 YYNGEE. The CDR3 loop reads CASSVGGAGDTGELFF. For the CDR3, the DNA is TGTGCCAGCAGCGTTGGAGGAGCGGGAGACACCGGGGAGCTGTTTTTT.

This clonotype was counted between two and nine times. The DNA for the CDR3 is TGTGCCAGCAGCTTAGGCAGGGGGACCTCCGAGCAGTACTTC. It encodes CASSLGRGTSEQYF. The genes are TRBV7-6 and TRBJ2-7; TRBD1 matches at 7 bases. Per the germline V gene, CDR1 is SGHVS and CDR2 is FNYEAQ. CDR3 size: 14 residues. The V gene end was trimmed by 1 base and the J gene end by 6 bases; junction bases not matched to a gene: 6.

The chain couples TRBV19 to TRBJ1-5, with D uncertain. V lost 6 bases to trimming and J lost 8 bases, with 14 bases between them. The CDR3 covers 13 residues. The germline gives CDR1 LNHDA, CDR2 SQIVND (reference sequence). The CDR3 sequence is CASSSIEWEPQHF. The CDR3 coding sequence is TGTGCCAGTAGCAGTATTGAGTGGGAGCCCCAGCATTTT.

The rearrangement joins TRBV7-4 to TRBJ2-7; 8 bases align to TRBD1. The junction had 11 bases not matched to a gene; V was cut back by 6 bases and J by 7 bases. Germline-derived CDR1 and CDR2 are SGHVT and SQSDAQ. The CDR3 loop spans 14 amino acids. Written as DNA, the CDR3 is TGTGCCAGCAGTCCGGGACAGGCCTTTGGGGAGCAGTACTTC. Its protein is CASSPGQAFGEQYF.

This clonotype occurred many times. This chain uses TRBV7-2 with TRBJ2-1, with D perhaps TRBD2 (6 bases). Germline CDR1 SGHTA, CDR2 FQGNSA. V gave up 5 bases and J gave up 8 bases, with 10 bases separating them. The CDR3 runs to 12 residues. CDR3 residues: CASSLSGYEQFF. Written as DNA, the CDR3 is TGTGCCAGCAGCCTAAGCGGGTATGAGCAGTTCTTC.

There are many counts of this clonotype. This chain uses TRBV7-2 with TRBJ1-2, with TRBD1 matching over 9 bases. V shed 1 base and J 4 bases; nucleotides not matched to a gene: 4. Germline CDR1 and CDR2: SGHTA and FQGNSA. The CDR3 runs 15 residues. The DNA of the CDR3 is TGTGCCAGCAGCTTAGACAGGGGGCGGGGCTATGGCTACACCTTC. This codes for CASSLDRGRGYGYTF.

The sample holds one count of this clonotype. This chain connects TRBV29-1 to TRBJ2-2; TRBD1 is a possible D gene (6 bases). The germline V gene encodes CDR1 SQVTM and CDR2 ANQGSEA. The CDR3 is made up of 17 amino acids. Trimming pared 2 bases from V and 4 bases from J, leaving 20 bases between. In DNA, the CDR3 is TGCAGCGTTGAAAGGTATCCAGGGGATCGTGCCACCGGGGAGCTGTTTTTT. It translates to CSVERYPGDRATGELFF.

As DNA, the CDR3 is TGTGCCAGCAGCTTTTACCGGGGGGGCACCGGGGAGCTGTTTTTT. Translating gives CASSFYRGGTGELFF. V is TRBV7-2 and J is TRBJ2-2; 8 positions match TRBD2. Germline loops: CDR1 SGHTA, CDR2 FQGNSA. Trimming took 3 bases from V and 4 from J; bases not matched to a gene: 4. This CDR3 has 15 residues.

The rearrangement links TRBV5-1 to TRBJ1-1; D might be TRBD1 (5 bases). With 5 bases removed from V and 0 bases from J, the gap between germline ends came to 8 bases. CDR1 and CDR2 (germline): SGHRS, YFSETQ. This CDR3 spans 13 amino acids. For the CDR3, the DNA is TGCGCCAGCAGAGTGACAGTGAACACTGAAGCTTTCTTT. This codes for CASRVTVNTEAFF.

In its sample, this clonotype was seen a few times. The rearrangement uses TRBV12-3 or TRBV12-4 and TRBJ2-3, with D possibly TRBD1 on 6 matching bases. V was trimmed by 6 bases and J by 1 base, leaving 14 bases between them. The length of the CDR3 is 15 residues. CDR3 nucleotide sequence: TGTGCCAGCAGCGAGGCGAGACAGGGCACAGATACGCAGTATTTT. This codes for CASSEARQGTDTQYF.

The genes are TRBV12-3 or TRBV12-4 and TRBJ1-1, with D uncertain. The CDR3 is made up of 14 amino acids. V was clipped by 10 bases and J by 5 bases, with 20 bases between them. The CDR3 protein is CATLPDPRDTEAFF. The CDR3 DNA reads TGTGCCACCCTCCCCGACCCACGGGATACTGAAGCTTTCTTT.

V is TRBV6-2 or TRBV6-3 and J is TRBJ2-2; no reliable D call. The germline V and J ends were trimmed by 5 bases and 3 bases, with 13 bases remaining between them. CDR3 length: 15 amino acids. Germline V gene lookup returns CDR1 MNHEY and CDR2 SVGEGT. The CDR3 loop is CASSNWGLDTGELFF. The CDR3 coding sequence is TGTGCCAGCAGTAATTGGGGATTGGACACCGGGGAGCTGTTTTTT.

This chain links TRBV25-1 with TRBJ2-7; 14 positions match TRBD2. CDR3 size: 15 residues. Germline V gene lookup returns CDR1 MGHDK and CDR2 SYGVNS. V trimming: 4 bases; J trimming: 5 bases; junction bases outside the gene matches: 4. CDR3 sequence (DNA): TGTGCCAGCAGTGGTGGACTAGCGGGAGGCGACGAGCAGTACTTC. It is translated as CASSGGLAGGDEQYF.

The chain is built from TRBV18 and TRBJ1-1, with a weak D call TRBD1 (5 bases). The CDR3 is made up of 14 amino acids. Germline V CDR1 and CDR2: KGHSH, LQKENI. Trimming removed 5 bases from V and 3 bases from J, with 13 bases in between. The CDR3: CASSYRGGDTEAFF. The CDR3 coding sequence is TGTGCCAGCTCATATCGGGGCGGCGACACTGAAGCTTTCTTT.

The table lists this clonotype with many counts. This chain links TRBV7-2 with TRBJ1-4, with a tentative D call TRBD1 (5 bases). With 2 bases removed from V and 7 bases from J, the gap between germline ends came to 14 bases. Germline loops: CDR1 SGHTA, CDR2 FQGNSA. The CDR3 loop spans 15 amino acids. In nucleotides, the CDR3 is TGTGCCAGCAGCTTAAGTCGTCAGGGCGGTGAAAAACTGTTTTTT. Translation: CASSLSRQGGEKLFF.

This clonotype was detected ten times or more. The rearrangement links TRBV7-2 to TRBJ2-7, with 11 bases lining up with TRBD2. V trimming: 2 bases; J trimming: 0 bases; junction bases outside the gene matches: 3. Germline loops: CDR1 SGHTA, CDR2 FQGNSA. The CDR3 loop spans 16 amino acids. For the CDR3, the DNA is TGTGCCAGCAGCTTACGACTAGCGGGGAGCTCCTACGAGCAGTACTTC. Its translation is CASSLRLAGSSYEQYF.

This chain connects TRBV27 to TRBJ2-7; D is unresolved. The CDR3 length is 13 residues. Trimming removed 0 bases at V and 3 bases at J, with 6 bases between. Germline CDR1 reads MNHEY; CDR2 reads SMNVEV (reference sequence). The CDR3 loop reads CASSLSGNYEQYF. For the CDR3, the DNA is TGTGCCAGCAGTTTATCGGGGAACTACGAGCAGTACTTC.

This chain uses TRBV6-8 with TRBJ2-1; D is ambiguous. Germline CDR1 and CDR2: MNHGY and SAAAGT. The length of the CDR3 is 11 residues. With 8 bases removed from V and 4 bases from J, the gap between germline ends came to 6 bases. CDR3 residues: CASLGYNEQFF. The CDR3 DNA follows: TGTGCCAGCCTCGGATACAATGAGCAGTTCTTC.

The chain combines TRBV10-3 with TRBJ2-1; 13 bases fit TRBD2. Germline values: CDR1 ENHRY, CDR2 SYGVKD. The CDR3 extends over 16 amino acids. V shed 0 bases and J 4 bases; nucleotides not matched to a gene: 0. The CDR3 sequence is CAISESGLAGYNEQFF. The CDR3 region has the DNA TGTGCCATCAGTGAGTCGGGACTAGCGGGGTACAATGAGCAGTTCTTC.

This clonotype was counted a few times. The chain couples TRBV25-1 to TRBJ2-4; D remains unclear. Trimming pared 4 bases from V and 0 bases from J, leaving 13 bases between. The germline V gene has CDR1 MGHDK and CDR2 SYGVNS. There are 16 residues in the CDR3. The CDR3: CASSAPPLIAKNIQYF. The DNA for the CDR3 is TGTGCCAGCAGTGCGCCCCCTCTAATAGCCAAAAACATTCAGTACTTC.

V usage is TRBV11-2 and J usage is TRBJ2-5, with D uncertain. Germline lookup yields CDR1 SGHAT and CDR2 FQNNGV. V gave up 3 bases and J gave up 4 bases, with 9 bases separating them. The CDR3 runs to 13 residues. CDR3 in DNA: TGTGCCAGCAGCTTTAGCAGTCCAGAGACCCAGTACTTC. Its protein product is CASSFSSPETQYF.

This clonotype was seen only a few times. V and J are TRBV7-8 and TRBJ2-5; D possibly corresponds to TRBD2 (6 bases). In germline, CDR1 is SGHVS, CDR2 FQNEAQ. The CDR3 length is 14 residues. With 4 bases removed from V and 2 bases from J, the gap between germline ends came to 11 bases. As DNA, the CDR3 is TGTGCCAGCAGCTCCCGACTAGATCAAGAGACCCAGTACTTC. Its translation: CASSSRLDQETQYF.

This clonotype was observed a handful of times. The rearrangement links TRBV10-2 to TRBJ2-5; no reliable D call. The CDR3 runs to 11 residues. Deletions cut 3 bases from V and 5 bases from J, with 4 bases between. CDR1 and CDR2 (germline): WSHSY, SAAADI. The CDR3 loop reads CASSEWETQYF. The CDR3 nucleotides read TGCGCCAGCAGTGAATGGGAGACCCAGTACTTC.

The J gene is TRBJ1-2, the V gene TRBV9, with D perhaps matching TRBD1 (5 bases). The V end was cut by 0 bases, the J end by 2 bases, with 14 bases between. The length of the CDR3 is 16 residues. Per germline, CDR1 SGDLS and CDR2 YYNGEE. In DNA, the CDR3 is TGTGCCAGCAGCGTAGGTCAAGGGACGGTAAACTATGGCTACACCTTC. Translation: CASSVGQGTVNYGYTF.

This clonotype showed up just a few times. V gene TRBV6-1 combines with J gene TRBJ2-3; 8 bases are a match to TRBD2. CDR1 and CDR2 (germline): MNHNS, SASEGT. Germline trimming cut 6 bases from V and 4 bases from J; bases unmatched to any gene: 3. This CDR3 comprises 13 residues. CDR3 loop: CASRKAGADTQYF. CDR3 nucleotides: TGTGCCAGCAGAAAAGCGGGGGCAGATACGCAGTATTTT.

This sequence joins TRBV7-9 and TRBJ2-7; 11 bases fit TRBD2. Trimming cost V 4 bases and J 3 bases; bases outside gene matches: 20. The CDR3 is 20 residues long. Germline-derived CDR1 and CDR2 are SEHNR and FQNEAQ (reference sequence). CDR3 protein: CASSSPERSHSGRARYEQYF. Written as DNA, the CDR3 is TGTGCCAGCAGCTCACCCGAGAGATCTCATAGCGGGAGGGCCCGCTACGAGCAGTACTTC.

The gene calls are TRBV11-2 and TRBJ2-1, with no clear D. V was clipped by 5 bases and J by 0 bases, with 8 bases between them. The germline CDR1 and CDR2 sequences are SGHAT and FQNNGV. The CDR3 has 14 residues. The CDR3 nucleotides read TGTGCCAGCAGCCCCTTACACTCCTACAATGAGCAGTTCTTC. Amino acid sequence: CASSPLHSYNEQFF. The full variable domain, completed using reference TRBV11-2 and TRBJ2-1, is EAGVAQSPRYKIIEKRQSVAFWCNPISGHATLYWYQQILGQGPKLLIQFQNNGVVDDSQLPKDRFSAERLKGVDSTLKIQPAKLEDSAVYLCASSPLHSYNEQFFGPGTRLTVL.

This clonotype was seen a handful of times. This chain connects TRBV7-2 to TRBJ1-2, with TRBD1 identical over 8 bases. The CDR3 spans 15 residues. The ends lost 3 bases at V and 5 bases at J; junction bases unmatched: 8. Germline V lookup: CDR1 SGHTA, CDR2 FQGNSA. The CDR3 DNA reads as TGTGCCAGCAGCTTTTCAGGGGGCGAGGGGTATGGCTACACCTTC. It translates to CASSFSGGEGYGYTF.